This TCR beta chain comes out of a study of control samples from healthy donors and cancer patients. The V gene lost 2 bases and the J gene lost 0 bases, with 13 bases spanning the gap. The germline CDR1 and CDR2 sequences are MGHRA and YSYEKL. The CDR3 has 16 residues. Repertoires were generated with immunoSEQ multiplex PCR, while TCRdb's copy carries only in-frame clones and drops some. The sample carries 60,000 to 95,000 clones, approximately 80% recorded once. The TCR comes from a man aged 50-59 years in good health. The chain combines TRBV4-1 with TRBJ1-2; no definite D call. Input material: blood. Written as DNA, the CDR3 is TGCGCCAGCAGCCAATCCGGACCGGCTACTAACTATGGCTACACCTTC. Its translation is CASSQSGPATNYGYTF.